This TCR beta chain was observed in a study of cytomegalovirus exposure and HLA in healthy donors. Study conclusions and caveats: The classifier, whose performance was assessed in both the original and validation cohorts, reportedly diagnosed cytomegalovirus status with high specificity and sensitivity. Excluded: some indistinguishable V segments such as TRBV6-2 and TRBV6-3. TCR beta V- and J-gene trimming was later associated with a missense DCLRE1C variant. Judged likely to be a sequencing artifact was a cluster of highly shared sequence variants.

PCR primers comprised 60 Vbeta and 13 Jbeta primers. This table comes from immunoSEQ multiplex PCR, and its TCRdb copy is limited to in-frame clones, with some not included. This table has around 130,000 clones, around four fifths appearing once. As to this clone: Antigen: not known.

J was trimmed by 4 bases and V by 4 bases; bases with no gene match: 4. There are 13 residues in the CDR3. The germline gives CDR1 SGHNT, CDR2 YYREEE (reference sequence). The chain has TRBV5-4 and TRBJ2-7, with 8 bases identical to TRBD1. The sample taken for sequencing was PBMCs. This clonotype was obtained from a man between 25 and 39 years old in good health and CMV-seronegative. Written as DNA, the CDR3 is TGTGCCAGCAGCCGGGACAGGTGGTACGAGCAGTACTTC. The encoded protein is CASSRDRWYEQYF.